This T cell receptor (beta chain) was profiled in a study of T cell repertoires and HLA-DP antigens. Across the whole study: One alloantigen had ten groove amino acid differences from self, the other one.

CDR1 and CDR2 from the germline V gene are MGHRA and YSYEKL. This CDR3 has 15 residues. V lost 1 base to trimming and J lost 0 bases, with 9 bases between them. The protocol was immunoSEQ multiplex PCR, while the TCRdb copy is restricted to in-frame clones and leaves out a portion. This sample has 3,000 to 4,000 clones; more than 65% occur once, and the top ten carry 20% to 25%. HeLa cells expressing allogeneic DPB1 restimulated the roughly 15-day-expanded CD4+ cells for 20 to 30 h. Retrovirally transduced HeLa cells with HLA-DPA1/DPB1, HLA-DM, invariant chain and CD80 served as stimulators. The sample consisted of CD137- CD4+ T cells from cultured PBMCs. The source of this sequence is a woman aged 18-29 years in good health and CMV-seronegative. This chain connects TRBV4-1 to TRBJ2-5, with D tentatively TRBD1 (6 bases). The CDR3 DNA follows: TGCGCCAGCAGCCAAGGGGGGCGGTACCAAGAGACCCAGTACTTC. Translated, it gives CASSQGGRYQETQYF.